The 24 T cell receptor beta chains below all came from one sample that was sequenced in a study of T cell responses to AZD1222 COVID-19 vaccine. TCRdb's copy holds only in-frame clones and misses some; the assay was immunoSEQ multiplex PCR. The sample comprises under 80,000 clones, around 74% of which are singletons, and approximately 23% rests with the top ten. The source material was peripheral blood, sampled on day 0 of MenACWY control vaccination. Source of these receptors: an adult in good health.

The chain has TRBV6-6 and TRBJ2-7; 9 bases are a match to TRBD1. CDR1 is MNHNY, CDR2 SVGAGI, per germline (reference sequence). V was clipped by 2 bases and J by 4 bases; unmatched bases: 6. The CDR3 consists of 15 residues. This CDR3 reads CASSYVGQGEYEQYF. The CDR3 DNA follows: TGTGCCAGCAGTTACGTGGGACAGGGAGAGTACGAGCAGTACTTC.

This clone was seen once. CDR3 in DNA: TGTGCCAGTAGTATGGAAGGTGGAGGGAATGAGCAGTTCTTC. As protein: CASSMEGGGNEQFF. The chain uses TRBV19 and TRBJ2-1; perhaps TRBD2 as D (6 bases). CDR3 length: 14 amino acids. Trimming took 3 bases from V and 7 from J, leaving 13 bases between them. Germline lookup yields CDR1 LNHDA and CDR2 SQIVND (reference sequence).

The V gene is TRBV2, the J gene TRBJ2-7; 8 nucleotides agree with TRBD2. The CDR3 has 12 amino acids. Germline V gene lookup returns CDR1 SNHLY and CDR2 FYNNEI. Trimming cost V 10 bases and J 5 bases; bases outside gene matches: 7. CDR3 nucleotides: TGTGCCACCCGACTAGCGCGAAACGAGCAGTACTTC. This codes for CATRLARNEQYF.

The V gene is TRBV11-3, the J gene TRBJ2-1; 7 nucleotides align to TRBD1. The germline CDR1 and CDR2 sequences are SGHNT and YENEEA. V trimming: 2 bases; J trimming: 5 bases; junction bases outside the gene matches: 6. CDR3 length: 15 amino acids. The CDR3 is CASSLRQGVDNEQFF. CDR3 DNA sequence: TGTGCCAGCAGCTTACGACAGGGCGTTGACAATGAGCAGTTCTTC.

This chain connects TRBV9 to TRBJ1-2, with TRBD1 matching over 8 bases. With 4 bases clipped from V and 3 bases from J, the junction kept 5 bases outside the gene matches. Germline CDR1 reads SGDLS; CDR2 reads YYNGEE. This CDR3 has 14 residues. The CDR3 region is CASSPDREDYGYTF. For the CDR3, the DNA is TGTGCCAGCAGCCCGGACAGGGAGGACTATGGCTACACCTTC. Based on the CDR3 plus reference TRBV9 and TRBJ1-2, the full variable domain is DSGVTQTPKHLITATGQRVTLRCSPRSGDLSVYWYQQSLDQGLQFLIQYYNGEERAKGNILERFSAQQFPDLHSELNLSSLELGDSALYFCASSPDREDYGYTFGSGTRLTVV.

The chain uses TRBV4-2 and TRBJ1-2; no firm D call. The CDR3 totals 15 residues. V was shortened by 0 bases and J by 4 bases, with 12 bases between the two germline ends. Looked up from germline, CDR1 is LGHNA and CDR2 is YNFKEQ. Here the CDR3 reads CASSQEAGLVYGYTF. CDR3 nucleotide sequence: TGTGCCAGCAGCCAAGAGGCTGGGCTCGTCTATGGCTACACCTTC.

The V and J genes are TRBV6-6 and TRBJ2-7; D may be TRBD2 (6 bases). Germline V gene lookup returns CDR1 MNHNY and CDR2 SVGAGI (reference sequence). Trimming shortened V by 2 bases and J by 7 bases, and 6 bases separated the two germline ends. This CDR3 comprises 11 residues. As DNA, the CDR3 is TGTGCCAGCAGTTACGGAGGGGAGCAGTACTTC. It is translated as CASSYGGEQYF.

The DNA for the CDR3 is TGTGCCAGCAGCCAACCCGGGAGAGGAAACACCATATATTTT. As protein: CASSQPGRGNTIYF. The V gene is TRBV3-1 (or the pseudogene TRBV3-2), the J gene TRBJ1-3, with no clear D. V was pared by 2 bases and J by 4 bases, with 9 bases between. Germline values: CDR1 LGHDT, CDR2 YNNKEL (reference sequence). This CDR3 is 14 amino acids long.

The V gene is TRBV15, the J gene TRBJ1-2; perhaps TRBD1 as D (5 bases). The CDR3 sequence is 14 residues long. Per the germline V gene, CDR1 is LNHNV and CDR2 is YYDKDF (reference sequence). V was shortened by 6 bases and J by 3 bases, with 14 bases between the two germline ends. The CDR3 DNA sequence: TGTGCCACCAGGGAGGGCAGGGCTGACTATGGCTACACCTTC. It codes for CATREGRADYGYTF.

The genes are TRBV28 and TRBJ2-1; unclear D gene. The CDR3 runs to 11 residues. The germline V gene has CDR1 MDHEN and CDR2 SYDVKM. V was trimmed by 3 bases and J by 8 bases, leaving 5 bases between them. Written as DNA, the CDR3 is TGTGCCAGCAGTTTTACGGATGAGCAGTTCTTC. Residues: CASSFTDEQFF.

This clone was recorded a few times. The chain uses TRBV28 and TRBJ1-5; no reliable D call. V was pared by 6 bases and J by 5 bases, with 14 bases between. Germline lookup yields CDR1 MDHEN and CDR2 SYDVKM. CDR3 size: 14 residues. The CDR3 protein is CASRGWVGDQPQHF. CDR3 DNA sequence: TGTGCCAGCAGGGGTTGGGTCGGGGATCAGCCCCAGCATTTT. Based on the CDR3 plus reference TRBV28 and TRBJ1-5, the full variable domain is DVKVTQSSRYLVKRTGEKVFLECVQDMDHENMFWYRQDPGLGLRLIYFSYDVKMKEKGDIPEGYSVSREKKERFSLILESASTNQTSMYLCASRGWVGDQPQHFGDGTRLSIL.

The gene calls are TRBV5-1 and TRBJ2-2; 10 bases line up with TRBD2. The junction had 6 bases not matched to a gene; V was cut back by 3 bases and J by 7 bases. The CDR3 loop spans 15 amino acids. CDR1 is SGHRS, CDR2 YFSETQ, per germline. The CDR3 nucleotides are TGCGCCAGCAGCTCGTTAGCGGGGGGAGACGGGGAGCTGTTTTTT. This codes for CASSSLAGGDGELFF.

V is TRBV19 and J is TRBJ1-3; D remains unclear. Germline V gives CDR1 LNHDA, CDR2 SQIVND (reference sequence). The CDR3 covers 16 residues. The germline V and J ends were trimmed by 5 bases and 0 bases, with 14 bases remaining between them. This CDR3 reads CASSPEVPVSGNTIYF. The CDR3, as DNA: TGTGCCAGTAGTCCAGAAGTTCCAGTCTCTGGAAACACCATATATTTT.

V is TRBV5-1 and J is TRBJ1-6, with D unresolved. CDR1 and CDR2 (germline): SGHRS, YFSETQ. There are 14 residues in the CDR3. V lost 0 bases and J lost 10, with 11 bases in between. The CDR3 coding sequence is TGCGCCAGCAGCTTGGGAGAGGGCAGGTCACCCCTCCACTTT. It specifies CASSLGEGRSPLHF.

The rearrangement uses TRBV19 and TRBJ2-2; 9 nucleotides match TRBD1. The V gene's germline CDR1 is LNHDA and CDR2 SQIVND (reference sequence). Trimming cost V 3 bases and J 3 bases; bases outside gene matches: 11. The length of the CDR3 is 18 residues. For the CDR3, the DNA is TGTGCCAGTAGTATGGGGACAGGGACGGGAGGCGACACCGGGGAGCTGTTTTTT. Amino acid sequence: CASSMGTGTGGDTGELFF.

The chain links TRBV19 to TRBJ2-5; 9 bases map to TRBD2. Per germline, CDR1 LNHDA and CDR2 SQIVND (reference sequence). V shed 2 bases, J shed 5 bases, and the junction held 6 bases outside the gene matches. The CDR3 is 15 residues long. DNA of the CDR3: TGTGCCAGTAGTATATTCCTAGCGGGGATGGAGACCCAGTACTTC. Translating it yields CASSIFLAGMETQYF. The full variable domain, in which reference TRBV19 and TRBJ2-5 provide the parts outside the CDR3, is DGGITQSPKYLFRKEGQNVTLSCEQNLNHDAMYWYRQDPGQGLRLIYYSQIVNDFQKGDIAEGYSVSREKKESFPLTVTSAQKNPTAFYLCASSIFLAGMETQYFGPGTRLLVL.

The rearrangement joins TRBV27 to TRBJ1-1, with unresolved D. CDR3 size: 13 residues. Germline V gene lookup returns CDR1 MNHEY and CDR2 SMNVEV (reference sequence). Trimming removed 7 bases at V and 4 bases at J, with 13 bases between. CDR3 DNA: TGTGCCAGCAAATTGTGGTTGGGCACTGAAGCTTTCTTT. It translates to CASKLWLGTEAFF.

The CDR3 sequence: CASSPGQRTPRTEKLFF. Here the CDR3 DNA reads TGCGCCAGCAGCCCCGGACAGCGAACTCCTCGGACTGAAAAACTGTTTTTT. This chain joins TRBV5-1 and TRBJ1-4, with a tentative D call TRBD1 (6 bases). The length of the CDR3 is 17 residues. The V end was cut by 4 bases, the J end by 7 bases, with 23 bases between. Germline V gene lookup returns CDR1 SGHRS and CDR2 YFSETQ.

The V gene is TRBV2, the J gene TRBJ2-5, with a tentative D call TRBD1 (6 bases). CDR1 and CDR2 from the germline V gene are SNHLY and FYNNEI. This CDR3 is 13 amino acids long. With 9 bases removed from V and 4 bases from J, the gap between germline ends came to 15 bases. The CDR3 reads CASSFIQGETQYF. CDR3 sequence (DNA): TGTGCCAGTTCCTTTATACAGGGAGAGACCCAGTACTTC. Drawing the rest from reference TRBV2 and TRBJ2-5, the complete variable domain is EPEVTQTPSHQVTQMGQEVILRCVPISNHLYFYWYRQILGQKVEFLVSFYNNEISEKSEIFDDQFSVERPDGSNFTLKIRSTKLEDSAMYFCASSFIQGETQYFGPGTRLLVL.

This clone was detected a few times. The chain uses TRBV6-5 and TRBJ1-2; D gene unclear. This CDR3 region has 14 residues. Germline V gene data show CDR1 as MNHEY and CDR2 as SVGAGI. The V end lost 6 bases, the J end lost 4 bases, and 15 bases lay between the germline ends. For the CDR3, the DNA is TGTGCCAGCAGCCCCAACCCCGGATCCTATGGCTACACCTTC. This codes for CASSPNPGSYGYTF.

This rearrangement joins TRBV28 to TRBJ1-1; the D gene is possibly TRBD1 (5 bases). The CDR3 extends over 11 amino acids. Trimming cost V 6 bases and J 4 bases, with 6 bases left between them. Germline V gene lookup returns CDR1 MDHEN and CDR2 SYDVKM. CDR3 DNA: TGTGCCAGCAGGGGACTCACTGAAGCTTTCTTT. The encoded protein is CASRGLTEAFF. Complete variable domain (other parts from reference TRBV28 and TRBJ1-1): DVKVTQSSRYLVKRTGEKVFLECVQDMDHENMFWYRQDPGLGLRLIYFSYDVKMKEKGDIPEGYSVSREKKERFSLILESASTNQTSMYLCASRGLTEAFFGQGTRLTVV.

V and J are TRBV20-1 and TRBJ2-5; 8 nucleotides match TRBD2. V dropped 3 bases and J dropped 2; count of bases not matched to a gene: 5. Germline V gene lookup returns CDR1 DFQATT and CDR2 SNEGSKA (reference sequence). The CDR3 loop spans 14 amino acids. CDR3 coding DNA: TGCAGTGCTAGTTCGGCGGGAGGTCAAGAGACCCAGTACTTC. Translation gives CSASSAGGQETQYF.

Here the CDR3 DNA reads TGTGCCAGTGCCCGACAACCGGCGGAGGGCACTGAAGCTTTCTTT. This encodes CASARQPAEGTEAFF. V and J are TRBV19 and TRBJ1-1; D gene uncertain. Between the trimmed V and J ends, which lost 8 bases and 4 bases, there was a span of 20 bases. Germline assignment: CDR1 LNHDA and CDR2 SQIVND (reference sequence). The CDR3 is 15 residues long.

The chain joins TRBV7-2 to TRBJ2-3; no clear D. Trimming left V 1 base short and J 3 bases short, with 2 bases between. The CDR3 contains 12 residues. Per germline, CDR1 SGHTA and CDR2 FQGNSA. CDR3 protein: CASSLGTDTQYF. Written as DNA, the CDR3 is TGTGCCAGCAGCTTAGGTACAGATACGCAGTATTTT.